The text below deals with one TCR beta chain. This entry comes from a study of shared T cell receptors in the human thymus. This CDR3 spans 15 amino acids. Germline lookup yields CDR1 ENHRY and CDR2 SYGVKD. V was clipped by 5 bases and J by 6 bases; unmatched bases: 11. Clones were sequenced by immunoSEQ multiplex PCR, and TCRdb holds only the in-frame ones, with some missing. The table includes 600,000 or so clones, around 87% detected once. These data also formed part of another study, on human thymus T cells. According to that study: The sample donors, healthy Finnish infants, were having corrective surgery for congenital heart defects. Thymic samples were excised during corrective heart operations. Thymic and blood repertoires appeared to show biased V and J gene usage. Related research described strongly overlapping thymic repertoires in unrelated people.

The receptor was derived from a boy less than two years old with a congenital heart defect. The chain joins TRBV10-3 to TRBJ2-7; TRBD2 agrees at 9 bases. Specimen: thymocytes. CDR3 residues: CAISPVAGDLFEQYF. Here the CDR3 DNA reads TGTGCCATCAGTCCCGTAGCGGGAGATCTTTTCGAGCAGTACTTC.